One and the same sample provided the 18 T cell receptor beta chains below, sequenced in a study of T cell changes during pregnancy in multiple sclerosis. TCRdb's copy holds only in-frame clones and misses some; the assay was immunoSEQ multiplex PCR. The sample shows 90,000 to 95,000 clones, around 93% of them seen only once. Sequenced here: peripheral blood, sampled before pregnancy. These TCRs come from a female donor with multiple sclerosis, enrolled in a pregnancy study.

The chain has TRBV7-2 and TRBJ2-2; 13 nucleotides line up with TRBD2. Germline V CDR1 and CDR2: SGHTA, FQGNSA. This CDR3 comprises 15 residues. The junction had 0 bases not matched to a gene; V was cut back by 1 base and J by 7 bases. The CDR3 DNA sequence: TGTGCCAGCAGCTTAGGGACTAGCGGGGGCGGGGAGCTGTTTTTT. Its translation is CASSLGTSGGGELFF.

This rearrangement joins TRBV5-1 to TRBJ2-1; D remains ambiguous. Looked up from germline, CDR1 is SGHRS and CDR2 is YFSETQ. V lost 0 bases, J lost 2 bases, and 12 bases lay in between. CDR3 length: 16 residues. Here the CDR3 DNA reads TGCGCCAGCAGCTTGGGTGCTGAGCCTCCCTACAATGAGCAGTTCTTC. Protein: CASSLGAEPPYNEQFF.

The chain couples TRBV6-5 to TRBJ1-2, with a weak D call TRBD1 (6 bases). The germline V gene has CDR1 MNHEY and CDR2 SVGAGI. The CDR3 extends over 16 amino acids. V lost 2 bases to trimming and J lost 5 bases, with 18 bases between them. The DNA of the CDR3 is TGTGCCAGCAGTTACGTCCCTACCGGACAGCTTTATGGCTACACCTTC. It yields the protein CASSYVPTGQLYGYTF.

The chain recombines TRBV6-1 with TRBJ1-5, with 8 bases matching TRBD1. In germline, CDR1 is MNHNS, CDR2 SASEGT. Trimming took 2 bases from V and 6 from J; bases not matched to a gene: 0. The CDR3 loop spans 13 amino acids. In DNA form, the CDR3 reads TGTGCCAGCAGTGAACAGGGGGCTCAGCCCCAGCATTTT. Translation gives CASSEQGAQPQHF.

The CDR3 protein is CAWSPGSGYTF. CDR3 in DNA: TGTGCCTGGAGTCCAGGGTCCGGCTACACCTTC. The rearrangement joins TRBV30 to TRBJ1-2; D is perhaps TRBD1 (5 bases). Germline V CDR1 and CDR2: GTSNPN, SVGIG (reference sequence). With 2 bases removed from V and 8 bases from J, the gap between germline ends came to 9 bases. The CDR3 covers 11 residues.

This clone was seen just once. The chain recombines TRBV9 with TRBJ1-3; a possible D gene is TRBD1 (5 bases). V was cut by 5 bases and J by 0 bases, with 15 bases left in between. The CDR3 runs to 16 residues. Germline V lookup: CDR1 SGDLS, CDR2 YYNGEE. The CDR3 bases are TGTGCCAGCAGTAAGTCCGCGGGGCTCTCTGGAAACACCATATATTTT. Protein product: CASSKSAGLSGNTIYF.

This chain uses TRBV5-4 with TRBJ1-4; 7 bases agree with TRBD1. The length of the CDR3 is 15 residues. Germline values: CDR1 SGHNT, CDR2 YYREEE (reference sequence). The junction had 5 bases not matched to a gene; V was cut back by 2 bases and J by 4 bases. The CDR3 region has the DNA TGTGCCAGCAGCTTCAGACAGGGTCTTAATGAAAAACTGTTTTTT. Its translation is CASSFRQGLNEKLFF.

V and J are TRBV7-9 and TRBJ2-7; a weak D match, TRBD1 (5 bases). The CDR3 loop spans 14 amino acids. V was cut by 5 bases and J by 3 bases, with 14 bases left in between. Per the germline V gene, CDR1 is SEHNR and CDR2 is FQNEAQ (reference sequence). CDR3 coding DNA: TGTGCCAGCAGCCCGGCCGGACAAGACTACGAGCAGTACTTC. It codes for CASSPAGQDYEQYF.

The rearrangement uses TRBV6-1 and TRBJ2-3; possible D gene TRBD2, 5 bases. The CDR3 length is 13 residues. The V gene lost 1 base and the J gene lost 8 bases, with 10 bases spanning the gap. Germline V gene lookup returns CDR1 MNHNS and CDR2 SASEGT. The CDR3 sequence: CASSEELAGTQYF. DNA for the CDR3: TGTGCCAGCAGTGAAGAGCTAGCAGGTACGCAGTATTTT.

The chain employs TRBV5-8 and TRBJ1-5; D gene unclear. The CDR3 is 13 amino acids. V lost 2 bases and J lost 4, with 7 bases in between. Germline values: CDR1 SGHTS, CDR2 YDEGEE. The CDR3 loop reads CASSFEQNQPQHF. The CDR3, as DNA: TGTGCCAGCAGCTTCGAACAGAATCAGCCCCAGCATTTT.

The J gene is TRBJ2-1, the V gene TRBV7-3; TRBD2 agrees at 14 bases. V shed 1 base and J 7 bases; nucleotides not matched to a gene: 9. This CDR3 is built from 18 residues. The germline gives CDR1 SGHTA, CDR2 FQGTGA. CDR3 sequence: CASSLIPGLAGDQNEQFF. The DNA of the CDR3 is TGTGCCAGCAGCTTAATACCGGGACTAGCGGGAGACCAAAATGAGCAGTTCTTC.

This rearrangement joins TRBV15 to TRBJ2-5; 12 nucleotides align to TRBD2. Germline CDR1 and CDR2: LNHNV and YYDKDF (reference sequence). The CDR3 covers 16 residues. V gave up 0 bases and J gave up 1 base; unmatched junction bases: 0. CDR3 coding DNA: TGTGCCACCAGCAGAGAACTAGCGGGGGGCCAAGAGACCCAGTACTTC. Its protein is CATSRELAGGQETQYF.

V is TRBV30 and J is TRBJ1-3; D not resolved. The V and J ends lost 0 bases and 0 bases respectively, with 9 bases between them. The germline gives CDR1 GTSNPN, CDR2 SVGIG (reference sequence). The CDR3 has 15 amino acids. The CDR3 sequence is CAWSVQRISGNTIYF. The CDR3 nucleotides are TGTGCCTGGAGTGTTCAGCGGATCTCTGGAAACACCATATATTTT.

The CDR3 protein is CASSSVEFGETQYF. The CDR3 region has the DNA TGTGCCAGCAGTTCCGTCGAGTTTGGAGAGACCCAGTACTTC. V usage is TRBV28 and J usage is TRBJ2-5; D is undetermined. CDR3 length: 14 residues. Germline CDR1 MDHEN, CDR2 SYDVKM. Trimming took off 4 bases at V and 4 bases at J, with 13 bases between the two ends.

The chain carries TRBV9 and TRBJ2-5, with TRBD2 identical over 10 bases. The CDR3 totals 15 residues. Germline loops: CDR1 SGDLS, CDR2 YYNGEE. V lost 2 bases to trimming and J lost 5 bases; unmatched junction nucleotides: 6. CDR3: CASSVGGLALETQYF. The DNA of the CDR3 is TGTGCCAGCAGCGTGGGGGGACTAGCGTTGGAGACCCAGTACTTC.

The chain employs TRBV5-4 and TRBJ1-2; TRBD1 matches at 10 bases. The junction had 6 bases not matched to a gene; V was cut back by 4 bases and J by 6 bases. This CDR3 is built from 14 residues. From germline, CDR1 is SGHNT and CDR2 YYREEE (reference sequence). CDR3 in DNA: TGTGCCAGCAGCCCGACAGGGGGCGCCGATGGCTACACCTTC. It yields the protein CASSPTGGADGYTF.

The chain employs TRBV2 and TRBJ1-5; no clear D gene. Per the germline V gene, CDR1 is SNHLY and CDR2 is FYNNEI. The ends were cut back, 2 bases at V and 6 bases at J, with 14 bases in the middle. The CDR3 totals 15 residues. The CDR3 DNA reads TGTGCCAGCAGTGAAAGGACGCAAGGAGGTCAGCCCCAGCATTTT. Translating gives CASSERTQGGQPQHF.

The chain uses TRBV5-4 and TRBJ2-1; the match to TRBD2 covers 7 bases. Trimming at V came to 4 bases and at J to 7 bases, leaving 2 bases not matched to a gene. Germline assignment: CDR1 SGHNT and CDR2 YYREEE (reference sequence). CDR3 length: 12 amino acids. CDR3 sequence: CASSGRGNEQFF. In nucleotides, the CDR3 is TGTGCCAGCAGCGGGAGGGGTAATGAGCAGTTCTTC.